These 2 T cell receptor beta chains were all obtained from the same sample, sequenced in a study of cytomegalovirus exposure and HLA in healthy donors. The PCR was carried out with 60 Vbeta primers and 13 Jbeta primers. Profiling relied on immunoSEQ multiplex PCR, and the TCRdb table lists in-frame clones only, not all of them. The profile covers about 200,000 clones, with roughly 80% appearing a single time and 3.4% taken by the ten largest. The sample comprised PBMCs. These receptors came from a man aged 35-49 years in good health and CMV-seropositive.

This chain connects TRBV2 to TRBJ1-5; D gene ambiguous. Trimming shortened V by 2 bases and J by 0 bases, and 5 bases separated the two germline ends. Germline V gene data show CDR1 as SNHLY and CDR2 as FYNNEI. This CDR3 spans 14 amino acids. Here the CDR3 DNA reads TGTGCCAGCAGTGAATCCCATAGCAATCAGCCCCAGCATTTT. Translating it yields CASSESHSNQPQHF.

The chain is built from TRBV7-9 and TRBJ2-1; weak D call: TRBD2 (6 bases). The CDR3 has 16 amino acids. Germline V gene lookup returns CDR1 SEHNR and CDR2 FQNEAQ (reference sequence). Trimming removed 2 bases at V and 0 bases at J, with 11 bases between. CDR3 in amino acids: CASSLYRGSSYNEQFF. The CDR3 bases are TGTGCCAGCAGCTTATACCGGGGGAGCTCCTACAATGAGCAGTTCTTC.